Listed below are T cell receptor beta chains from one sample, sequenced in a study of PD-1 blockade in classical Hodgkin lymphoma. TCRdb keeps only in-frame clones here, not all; method: immunoSEQ multiplex PCR. Here the sample spans some 18,000 clones, roughly 82% being singletons. Sequencing was performed on peripheral blood mononuclear cells (PBMCs), taken before the second cycle of nivolumab. Receptors were obtained from a human donor with classical Hodgkin lymphoma. The CDR3 runs from the conserved cysteine through the conserved F or W. A D gene is named only where the DNA matches it firmly. Expanded clones are given a class, and other clones once, few, many or no size at all.

CDR3 DNA: TGTGCTAGCAGCTACGGGACTAGCGACCCCGGGGAGCTGTTTTTT
CDR3 protein: CASSYGTSDPGELFF
D gene: TRBD2
clone size: .
CDR3 length: 15
V gene: TRBV7-7
J gene: TRBJ2-2

CDR3 DNA: TGTGCCAGCAGGGCCGGGACTAGCGGGGGGCCACGGCTGGAGACCCAGTACTTC
CDR3 protein: CASRAGTSGGPRLETQYF
D gene: TRBD2
clone size: .
CDR3 length: 18
V gene: TRBV7-2
J gene: TRBJ2-5

CDR3 DNA: TGCGCCAGCAGCCAAGATCGTTGGGGAGCCAAAAACATTCAGTACTTC
CDR3 protein: CASSQDRWGAKNIQYF
D gene: .
clone size: .
CDR3 length: 16
V gene: TRBV4-3
J gene: TRBJ2-4

CDR3 DNA: TGTGCCAGCTCAACAGGGGGCAGAAGTCAGCCCCAGCATTTT
CDR3 protein: CASSTGGRSQPQHF
D gene: TRBD1
clone size: .
CDR3 length: 14
V gene: TRBV18
J gene: TRBJ1-5

CDR3 DNA: TGTGCCAGCAGCTTGGGCTGGGACAACTATGGCTACACCTTC
CDR3 protein: CASSLGWDNYGYTF
D gene: .
clone size: once
CDR3 length: 14
V gene: TRBV5-6
J gene: TRBJ1-2

CDR3 DNA: TGTGCCAGCGACCCCGACTTGGGCAATGAGCAGTTCTTC
CDR3 protein: CASDPDLGNEQFF
D gene: .
clone size: .
CDR3 length: 13
V gene: TRBV28
J gene: TRBJ2-1

CDR3 DNA: TGTGCCAGCAGTTTTGGCGGGGCGGTGAGGGAGACCCAGTACTTC
CDR3 protein: CASSFGGAVRETQYF
D gene: .
clone size: .
CDR3 length: 15
V gene: TRBV27
J gene: TRBJ2-5

CDR3 DNA: TGTGCCAGCAGCTTTGAGGGTCGGACTGAAGCTTTCTTT
CDR3 protein: CASSFEGRTEAFF
D gene: .
clone size: .
CDR3 length: 13
V gene: TRBV9
J gene: TRBJ1-1

CDR3 DNA: TGCAGCGTTCGGCAAGTACAGCAGACCCAGTACTTC
CDR3 protein: CSVRQVQQTQYF
D gene: .
clone size: .
CDR3 length: 12
V gene: TRBV29-1
J gene: TRBJ2-5

CDR3 DNA: TGTGCCAGTAGGAAGACTAGCGGGGGCCAAGAGACCCAGTACTTC
CDR3 protein: CASRKTSGGQETQYF
D gene: TRBD2
clone size: .
CDR3 length: 15
V gene: TRBV19
J gene: TRBJ2-5

CDR3 DNA: TGTGCCAGCAGCCGCCTAGCGGGGGGGAGCACCGGGGAGCTGTTTTTT
CDR3 protein: CASSRLAGGSTGELFF
D gene: TRBD2
clone size: .
CDR3 length: 16
V gene: TRBV7-6
J gene: TRBJ2-2

CDR3 DNA: TGTGCCAGCAGTTCCGCAGCGAGCTATGGTACGCAGTATTTT
CDR3 protein: CASSSAASYGTQYF
D gene: .
clone size: .
CDR3 length: 14
V gene: TRBV28
J gene: TRBJ2-3

CDR3 DNA: TGTGCCAGTAGTATGACAACGGGCATTGAGCAGTATTTT
CDR3 protein: CASSMTTGIEQYF
D gene: .
clone size: once
CDR3 length: 13
V gene: TRBV19
J gene: TRBJ2-3